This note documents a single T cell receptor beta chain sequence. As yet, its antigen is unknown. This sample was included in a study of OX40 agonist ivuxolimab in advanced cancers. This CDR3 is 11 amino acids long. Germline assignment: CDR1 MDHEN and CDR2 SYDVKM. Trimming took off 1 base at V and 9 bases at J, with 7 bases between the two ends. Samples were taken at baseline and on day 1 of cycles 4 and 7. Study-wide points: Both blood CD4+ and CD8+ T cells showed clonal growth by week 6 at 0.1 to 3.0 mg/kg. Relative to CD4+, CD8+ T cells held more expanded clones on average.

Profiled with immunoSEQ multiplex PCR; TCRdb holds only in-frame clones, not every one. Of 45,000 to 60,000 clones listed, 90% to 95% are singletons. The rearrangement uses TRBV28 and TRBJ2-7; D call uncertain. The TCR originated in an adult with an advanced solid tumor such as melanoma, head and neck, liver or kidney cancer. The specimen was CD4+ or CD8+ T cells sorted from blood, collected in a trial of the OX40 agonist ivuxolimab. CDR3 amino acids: CASSLYDGQYF. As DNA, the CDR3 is TGTGCCAGCAGTTTATATGATGGGCAGTACTTC.